These 9 T cell receptor beta chains originate from one sample sequenced in a study of spatial heterogeneity in lung cancer. Time point specified: sample taken at primary tumor resection. General study results and limits: Higher tumor mutation counts went along with higher counts of expanded intratumoral alpha and beta TCRs.

These receptors lack a known antigen. Via MiXCR, TCRdb re-called the 5' RACE reads, giving one row per CDR3 protein. The sample includes under 2,500 distinct CDR3 sequences, 20% to 25% of them seen just once. Sample: lung tumor tissue, taken at surgery. Receptor source: a male donor with early-stage non-small cell lung cancer.

Remarks on this clonotype: This beta chain is a stray sequence in a library constructed for alpha chains; its clone size is not meaningful. This chain links TRBV11-1 with TRBJ1-1; 7 bases match TRBD1. V lost 5 bases, J lost 1 base, and 7 bases stayed unmatched. Germline V gene data show CDR1 as SGHAT and CDR2 as FQDESV (reference sequence). The CDR3 consists of 15 residues. Here the CDR3 reads CASSLSDRKNTEAFF. For the CDR3, the DNA is TGTGCCAGCAGCCTGTCGGACAGGAAGAACACTGAAGCTTTCTTT.

As regards this clonotype: This beta chain is a stray read from a library made for alpha chains; its abundance is not meaningful. This chain joins TRBV29-1 and TRBJ2-6; D is perhaps TRBD1 (6 bases). Germline CDR1 is SQVTM and CDR2 is ANQGSEA. This CDR3 has 17 residues. The ends were cut back, 4 bases at V and 0 bases at J, with 16 bases in the middle. The CDR3 DNA sequence: TGCAGCGTTGTCTGGGCAGGGGACATCTCTGGGGCCAACGTCCTGACTTTC. Amino acid sequence: CSVVWAGDISGANVLTF.

Concerning this clonotype: Found in a library prepared for alpha chains, this beta chain is an off-target read, and its abundance has little meaning. The CDR3 nucleotides are TGTGCCAGCAGTTTCCCGGACAGGCTGAACACTGAAGCTTTCTTT. Translation gives CASSFPDRLNTEAFF. V and J are TRBV12-3 or TRBV12-4 and TRBJ1-1, with 7 bases aligning to TRBD1. The CDR3 runs to 15 residues. V gave up 3 bases and J gave up 0 bases; unmatched junction bases: 4.

This clonotype occurred many times. The library was designed around alpha chains, so this beta chain is a stray read whose abundance carries little weight. The chain is built from TRBV6-6 and TRBJ1-5; D uncertain. Germline CDR1 MNHNY, CDR2 SVGAGI (reference sequence). The V end was cut by 5 bases, the J end by 9 bases, with 8 bases between. The CDR3 runs 11 residues. CDR3 coding DNA: TGTGCCAGCAGTATAGGCGGGCCCCAGCATTTT. Translating it yields CASSIGGPQHF.

Turning to this clonotype: Because this beta chain is a stray read in a library intended to capture alpha chains, its abundance should not be given much weight. The chain employs TRBV11-2 and TRBJ1-6; D is ambiguous. The CDR3 spans 16 residues. The germline V gene encodes CDR1 SGHAT and CDR2 FQNNGV. The V gene lost 1 base and the J gene lost 4 bases, with 11 bases spanning the gap. In DNA form, the CDR3 reads TGTGCCAGCAGCTTAGGACTTTCCATATATAATTCACCCCTCCACTTT. Protein sequence: CASSLGLSIYNSPLHF.

This clonotype was seen repeatedly, ten times or more. This beta chain appears as a stray read in a library generated for alpha chains; its size is not informative. The gene calls are TRBV4-1 and TRBJ1-2; D unresolved. V gave up 5 bases and J gave up 2 bases, with 6 bases separating them. Germline lookup yields CDR1 MGHRA and CDR2 YSYEKL. This CDR3 is built from 12 residues. The CDR3 region has the DNA TGCGCCAGCAGCGGATCGAACTATGGCTACACCTTC. Amino acids: CASSGSNYGYTF.

This clonotype has a count of ten or more. A library prepared for alpha chains yielded this beta chain as an off-target read; its size is of little meaning. CDR3 sequence (DNA): TGTGCCAGCAGCCCGATCCACAGGGACCAGCCCCAGCATTTT. This gives the protein CASSPIHRDQPQHF. The chain is built from TRBV7-8 and TRBJ1-5; a possible D gene is TRBD1 (6 bases). This CDR3 is built from 14 residues. V lost 5 bases to trimming and J lost 7 bases, with 15 bases between them. The V gene's germline CDR1 is SGHVS and CDR2 FQNEAQ.

Comment on this clonotype: As an off-target read in a library built for alpha chains, this beta chain has a frequency of little significance. V gene TRBV12-3 or TRBV12-4 combines with J gene TRBJ1-5; D remains unclear. V dropped 1 base and J dropped 0 bases, with 7 bases sitting between them. The CDR3 sequence is 15 residues long. In nucleotides, the CDR3 is TGTGCCAGCAGTTTAGAGGCAGATAGCAATCAGCCCCAGCATTTT. As protein: CASSLEADSNQPQHF.

This clonotype was picked up a small number of times. The library was designed around alpha chains, so this beta chain is a stray read whose abundance carries little weight. The V gene is TRBV7-3, the J gene TRBJ1-2; D is uncertain. Germline V gene lookup returns CDR1 SGHTA and CDR2 FQGTGA. Trimming shortened V by 2 bases and J by 2 bases, and 6 bases separated the two germline ends. The CDR3 has 13 amino acids. The CDR3 region has the DNA TGTGCCAGCAGCTTAGGACGGAACTATGGCTACACCTTC. Residues: CASSLGRNYGYTF.